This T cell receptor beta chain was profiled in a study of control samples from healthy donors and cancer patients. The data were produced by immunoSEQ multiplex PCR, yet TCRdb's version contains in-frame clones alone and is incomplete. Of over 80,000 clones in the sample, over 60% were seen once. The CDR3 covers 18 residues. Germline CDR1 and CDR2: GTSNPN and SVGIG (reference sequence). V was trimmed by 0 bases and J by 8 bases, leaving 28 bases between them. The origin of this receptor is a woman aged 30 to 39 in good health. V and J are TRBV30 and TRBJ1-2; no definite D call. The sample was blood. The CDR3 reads CAWSVLPAGPLKLRGYTF. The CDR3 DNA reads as TGTGCCTGGAGTGTACTTCCCGCCGGGCCCCTCAAACTACGGGGCTACACCTTC. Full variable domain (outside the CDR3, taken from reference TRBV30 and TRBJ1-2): SQTIHQWPATLVQPVGSPLSLECTVEGTSNPNLYWYRQAAGRGLQLLFYSVGIGQISSEVPQNLSASRPQDRQFILSSKKLLLSDSGFYLCAWSVLPAGPLKLRGYTFGSGTRLTVV.